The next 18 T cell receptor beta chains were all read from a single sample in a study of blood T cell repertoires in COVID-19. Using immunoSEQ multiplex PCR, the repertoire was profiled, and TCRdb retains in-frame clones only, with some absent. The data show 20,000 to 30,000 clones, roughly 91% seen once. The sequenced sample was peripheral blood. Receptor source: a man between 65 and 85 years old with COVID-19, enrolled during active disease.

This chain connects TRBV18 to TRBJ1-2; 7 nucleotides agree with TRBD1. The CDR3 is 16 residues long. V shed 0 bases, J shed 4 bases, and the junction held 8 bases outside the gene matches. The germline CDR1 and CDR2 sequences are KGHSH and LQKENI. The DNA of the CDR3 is TGTGCCAGCTCACCACCGACAGGGTCGGCTTCCTATGGCTACACCTTC. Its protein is CASSPPTGSASYGYTF.

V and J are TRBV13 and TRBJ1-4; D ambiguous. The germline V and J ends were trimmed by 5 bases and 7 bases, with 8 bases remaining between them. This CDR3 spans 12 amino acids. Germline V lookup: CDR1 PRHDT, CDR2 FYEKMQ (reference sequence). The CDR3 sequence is CASSHRGEKLFF. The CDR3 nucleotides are TGTGCCAGCAGCCACCGGGGTGAAAAACTGTTTTTT. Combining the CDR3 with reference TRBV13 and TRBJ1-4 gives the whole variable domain AAGVIQSPRHLIKEKRETATLKCYPIPRHDTVYWYQQGPGQDPQFLISFYEKMQSDKGSIPDRFSAQQFSDYHSELNMSSLELGDSALYFCASSHRGEKLFFGSGTQLSVL.

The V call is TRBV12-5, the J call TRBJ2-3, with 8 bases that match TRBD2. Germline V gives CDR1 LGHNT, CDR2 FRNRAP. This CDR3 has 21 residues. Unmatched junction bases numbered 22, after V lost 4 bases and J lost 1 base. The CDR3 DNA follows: TGTGCTAGTGGTTCCGGGACATTGCCCCTTAGCGGGGCACCCCGCACAGATACGCAGTATTTT. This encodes CASGSGTLPLSGAPRTDTQYF.

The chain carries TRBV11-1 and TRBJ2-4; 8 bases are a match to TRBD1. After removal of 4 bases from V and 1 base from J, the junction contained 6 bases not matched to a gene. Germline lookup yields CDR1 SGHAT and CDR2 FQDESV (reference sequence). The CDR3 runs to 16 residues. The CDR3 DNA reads TGTGCCAGCAGCTCCTCAGGGGGCGCGGCCAAAAACATTCAGTACTTC. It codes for CASSSSGGAAKNIQYF. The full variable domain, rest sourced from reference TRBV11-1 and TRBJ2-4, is EAEVAQSPRYKITEKSQAVAFWCDPISGHATLYWYRQILGQGPELLVQFQDESVVDDSQLPKDRFSAERLKGVDSTLKIQPAELGDSAMYLCASSSSGGAAKNIQYFGAGTRLSVL.

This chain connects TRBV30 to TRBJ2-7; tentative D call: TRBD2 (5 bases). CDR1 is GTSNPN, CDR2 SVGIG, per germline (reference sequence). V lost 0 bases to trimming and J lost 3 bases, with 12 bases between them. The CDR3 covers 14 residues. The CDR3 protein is CAWSVLSDNYEQYF. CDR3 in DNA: TGTGCCTGGAGTGTACTTAGCGATAACTACGAGCAGTACTTC. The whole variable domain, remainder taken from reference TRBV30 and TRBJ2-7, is SQTIHQWPATLVQPVGSPLSLECTVEGTSNPNLYWYRQAAGRGLQLLFYSVGIGQISSEVPQNLSASRPQDRQFILSSKKLLLSDSGFYLCAWSVLSDNYEQYFGPGTRLTVT.

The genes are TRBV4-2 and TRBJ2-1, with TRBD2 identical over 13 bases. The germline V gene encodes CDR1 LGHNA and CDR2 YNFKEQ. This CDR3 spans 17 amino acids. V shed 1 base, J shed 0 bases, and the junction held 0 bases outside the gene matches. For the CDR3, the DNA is TGTGCCAGCAGCCAAGGGACTAGCGGGAGCTCCTACAATGAGCAGTTCTTC. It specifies CASSQGTSGSSYNEQFF.

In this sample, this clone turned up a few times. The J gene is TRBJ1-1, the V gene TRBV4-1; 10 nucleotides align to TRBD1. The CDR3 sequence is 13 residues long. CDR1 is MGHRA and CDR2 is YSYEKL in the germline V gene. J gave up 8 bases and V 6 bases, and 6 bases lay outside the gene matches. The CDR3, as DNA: TGCGCCAGCAGTACCGGGACAGGGGCCGAAGCTTTCTTT. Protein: CASSTGTGAEAFF.

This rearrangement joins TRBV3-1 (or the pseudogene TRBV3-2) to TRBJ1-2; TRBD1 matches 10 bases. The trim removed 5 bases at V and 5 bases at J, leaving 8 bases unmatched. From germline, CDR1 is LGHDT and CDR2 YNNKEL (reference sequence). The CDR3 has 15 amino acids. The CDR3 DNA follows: TGTGCCAGCAGCGGACAGGGGGAGATACTATATGGCTACACCTTC. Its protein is CASSGQGEILYGYTF.

The CDR3 DNA is TGTGCCAGCAGGGCGGCAGGGGTTTCACCCCTCCACTTT. Protein sequence: CASRAAGVSPLHF. This chain joins TRBV27 and TRBJ1-6; possible D gene TRBD1, 6 bases. V lost 6 bases to trimming and J lost 9 bases, with 12 bases between them. This CDR3 has 13 amino acids. From germline, CDR1 is MNHEY and CDR2 SMNVEV (reference sequence).

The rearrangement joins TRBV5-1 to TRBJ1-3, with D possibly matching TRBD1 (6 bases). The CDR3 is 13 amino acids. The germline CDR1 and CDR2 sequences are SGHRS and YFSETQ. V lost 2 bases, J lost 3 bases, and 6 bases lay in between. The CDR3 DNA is TGCGCCAGCAGCTTAGGGGGTGGAAACACCATATATTTT. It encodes CASSLGGGNTIYF.

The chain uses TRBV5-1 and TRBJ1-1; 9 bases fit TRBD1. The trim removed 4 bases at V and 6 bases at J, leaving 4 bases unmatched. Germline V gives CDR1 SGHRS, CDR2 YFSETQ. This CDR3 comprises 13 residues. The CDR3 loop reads CASSARTGAEAFF. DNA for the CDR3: TGCGCCAGCAGCGCAAGGACAGGGGCTGAAGCTTTCTTT.

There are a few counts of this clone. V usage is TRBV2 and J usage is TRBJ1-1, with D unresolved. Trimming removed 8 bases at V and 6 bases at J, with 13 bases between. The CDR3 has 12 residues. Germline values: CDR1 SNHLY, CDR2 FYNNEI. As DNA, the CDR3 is TGTGCCAGCGGCGGACTCGATCCTGAAGCTTTCTTT. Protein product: CASGGLDPEAFF.

The CDR3 nucleotides are TGTGCCAGCAGCTCCGGGACTGTGAGCTCCTATAATTCACCCCTCCACTTT. The encoded protein is CASSSGTVSSYNSPLHF. This chain links TRBV7-8 with TRBJ1-6; D perhaps matches TRBD1 (5 bases). The V gene lost 4 bases and the J gene lost 0 bases, with 13 bases spanning the gap. This CDR3 is 17 amino acids long. Germline values: CDR1 SGHVS, CDR2 FQNEAQ. Full variable domain (rest looked up from reference TRBV7-8 and TRBJ1-6): GAGVSQSPRYKVAKRGQDVALRCDPISGHVSLFWYQQALGQGPEFLTYFQNEAQLDKSGLPSDRFFAERPEGSVSTLKIQRTQQEDSAVYLCASSSGTVSSYNSPLHFGNGTRLTVT.

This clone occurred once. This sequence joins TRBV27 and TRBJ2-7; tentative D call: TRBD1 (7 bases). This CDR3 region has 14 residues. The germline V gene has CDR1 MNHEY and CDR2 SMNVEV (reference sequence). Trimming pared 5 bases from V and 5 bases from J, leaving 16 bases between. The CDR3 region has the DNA TGTGCCAGCAGTGGCCGGACAGGCGGGGACGAGCAGTACTTC. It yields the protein CASSGRTGGDEQYF.

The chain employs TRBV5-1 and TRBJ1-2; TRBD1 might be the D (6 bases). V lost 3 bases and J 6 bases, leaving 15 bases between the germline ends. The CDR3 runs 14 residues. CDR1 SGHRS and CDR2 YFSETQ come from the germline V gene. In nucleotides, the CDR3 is TGCGCCAGCAGCTATGGGGGCCCTATCAATGGCTACACCTTC. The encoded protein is CASSYGGPINGYTF.

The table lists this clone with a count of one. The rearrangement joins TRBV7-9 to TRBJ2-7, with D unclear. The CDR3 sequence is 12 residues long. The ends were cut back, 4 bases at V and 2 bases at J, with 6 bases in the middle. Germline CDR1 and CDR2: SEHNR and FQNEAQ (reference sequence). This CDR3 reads CASSYGPYEQYF. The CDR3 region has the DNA TGTGCCAGCAGCTATGGGCCCTACGAGCAGTACTTC.

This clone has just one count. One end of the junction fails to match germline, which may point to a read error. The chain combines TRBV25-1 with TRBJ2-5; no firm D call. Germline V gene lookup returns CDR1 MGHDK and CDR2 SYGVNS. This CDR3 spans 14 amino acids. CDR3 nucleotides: TGTGCCAGCAGTAAATACAGTGGCCAAGAGACCCAGTACTTC. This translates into CASSKYSGQETQYF.

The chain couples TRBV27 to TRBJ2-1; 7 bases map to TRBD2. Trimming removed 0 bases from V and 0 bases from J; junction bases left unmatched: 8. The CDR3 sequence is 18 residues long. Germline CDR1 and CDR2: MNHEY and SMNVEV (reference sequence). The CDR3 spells CASSLSVVAGVSYNEQFF. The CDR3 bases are TGTGCCAGCAGTTTATCGGTGGTAGCGGGCGTCTCCTACAATGAGCAGTTCTTC.